These 16 T cell receptor beta chains originate from one sample sequenced in a study of blood T cell repertoires in COVID-19. Method: immunoSEQ multiplex PCR; TCRdb's copy keeps in-frame clones and lacks some. The table has about 200,000 clones, 85% seen once. Sequenced input: peripheral blood. Source of these receptors: a man aged 60 to 69 with COVID-19, enrolled during active disease.

The chain uses TRBV7-2 and TRBJ2-5, with 10 bases aligning to TRBD2. The CDR3 runs 19 residues. Germline CDR1 SGHTA, CDR2 FQGNSA. Germline trimming cut 2 bases from V and 5 bases from J; bases unmatched to any gene: 17. The CDR3 bases are TGTGCCAGCAGCTTAAGGTGGGCCAGACCTAGCGGGAGAGGGGAGACCCAGTACTTC. The encoded protein is CASSLRWARPSGRGETQYF.

The rearrangement links TRBV6-1 to TRBJ2-7, with 12 bases that match TRBD2. There are 18 residues in the CDR3. J lost 4 bases, V lost 4 bases, and 14 bases had no gene match. Germline V lookup: CDR1 MNHNS, CDR2 SASEGT. CDR3 in DNA: TGTGCCAGCAGTGGGAGGACTAGCGGGACTTCCTCGGGGTACGAGCAGTACTTC. It specifies CASSGRTSGTSSGYEQYF.

The V call is TRBV15, the J call TRBJ1-2; D is unclear. The CDR3 contains 15 residues. Germline V gene sequence: CDR1 LNHNV, CDR2 YYDKDF (reference sequence). Trimming shortened V by 3 bases and J by 2 bases, and 13 bases separated the two germline ends. CDR3 residues: CATSRAPTENYGYTF. CDR3 sequence (DNA): TGTGCCACCAGCAGGGCCCCTACAGAGAACTATGGCTACACCTTC.

The rearrangement links TRBV9 to TRBJ1-4; 7 bases agree with TRBD1. The CDR3 runs to 15 residues. Germline CDR1 is SGDLS and CDR2 is YYNGEE. The ends lost 4 bases at V and 5 bases at J; junction bases unmatched: 8. Written as DNA, the CDR3 is TGTGCCAGCAGCAACTCCGGGACAGCGAATGAAAAACTGTTTTTT. Protein: CASSNSGTANEKLFF.

This sequence joins TRBV6-2 or TRBV6-3 and TRBJ1-2; TRBD1 aligns across 7 bases. This CDR3 is 14 amino acids long. Germline CDR1 MNHEY, CDR2 SVGEGT. V was clipped by 5 bases and J by 4 bases; unmatched bases: 7. For the CDR3, the DNA is TGTGCCAGCAGTCACCTAGGGGACAGCTATGGCTACACCTTC. The encoded protein is CASSHLGDSYGYTF.

V gene TRBV19 combines with J gene TRBJ2-5; TRBD1 matches 10 bases. Germline CDR1 and CDR2: LNHDA and SQIVND (reference sequence). The ends lost 4 bases at V and 6 bases at J; junction bases unmatched: 5. The CDR3 consists of 14 residues. The DNA for the CDR3 is TGTGCCAGTAGTACCGGGACAGGGGAAAAGACCCAGTACTTC. It codes for CASSTGTGEKTQYF.

CDR3 loop: CASSYLIVQPQHF. The CDR3 DNA reads TGTGCCAGCAGTTACTTAATCGTCCAGCCCCAGCATTTT. The V gene is TRBV6-6, the J gene TRBJ1-5; the D is unclear. There are 13 residues in the CDR3. The V gene lost 1 base and the J gene lost 7 bases, with 8 bases spanning the gap. Per the germline V gene, CDR1 is MNHNY and CDR2 is SVGAGI (reference sequence).

J is TRBJ2-7 and V is TRBV27; TRBD1 aligns across 10 bases. Trimming removed 2 bases from V and 4 bases from J; junction bases left unmatched: 5. The CDR3 loop spans 15 amino acids. Germline V gene lookup returns CDR1 MNHEY and CDR2 SMNVEV (reference sequence). CDR3 loop: CASSLMGQGSYEQYF. The CDR3 DNA follows: TGTGCCAGCAGTTTAATGGGACAGGGGTCGTACGAGCAGTACTTC.

The chain couples TRBV19 to TRBJ1-6, with D perhaps TRBD1 (6 bases). Germline V gene data show CDR1 as LNHDA and CDR2 as SQIVND (reference sequence). The CDR3 extends over 15 amino acids. V lost 6 bases to trimming and J lost 6 bases, with 15 bases between them. As DNA, the CDR3 is TGTGCCAGTAGCTTGATGGGGGCGATTAATTCACCCCTCCACTTT. Protein: CASSLMGAINSPLHF.

The V gene is TRBV10-3, the J gene TRBJ2-1; D not resolved. Trimming took off 0 bases at V and 5 bases at J, with 8 bases between the two ends. This CDR3 contains 14 residues. Germline assignment: CDR1 ENHRY and CDR2 SYGVKD. CDR3 sequence reads: CAISESIRDNEQFF. The CDR3 DNA follows: TGTGCCATCAGTGAGTCGATTCGAGACAATGAGCAGTTCTTC.

The genes are TRBV7-9 and TRBJ1-1; D perhaps matches TRBD1 (5 bases). CDR1 and CDR2 (germline): SEHNR, FQNEAQ (reference sequence). The CDR3 consists of 13 residues. Trimming removed 3 bases at V and 5 bases at J, with 10 bases between. In nucleotides, the CDR3 is TGTGCCAGCAGCTTGGCAGGGAAAACTGAAGCTTTCTTT. Its translation is CASSLAGKTEAFF.

The chain couples TRBV5-1 to TRBJ1-2; D might be TRBD1 (6 bases). CDR3 size: 15 residues. Trimming stripped 0 bases from V and 2 bases from J, with 11 bases between. Germline loops: CDR1 SGHRS, CDR2 YFSETQ. DNA for the CDR3: TGCGCCAGCAGCTTGGACGGGACAACGAACTATGGCTACACCTTC. It codes for CASSLDGTTNYGYTF. Based on the CDR3 plus reference TRBV5-1 and TRBJ1-2, the full variable domain is KAGVTQTPRYLIKTRGQQVTLSCSPISGHRSVSWYQQTPGQGLQFLFEYFSETQRNKGNFPGRFSGRQFSNSRSEMNVSTLELGDSALYLCASSLDGTTNYGYTFGSGTRLTVV.

CDR3 coding DNA: TGCGCCAGCAGCCACCCGACGACAGCTTCAGATACGCAGTATTTT. It encodes CASSHPTTASDTQYF. The chain employs TRBV5-1 and TRBJ2-3; D perhaps matches TRBD1 (5 bases). Germline lookup yields CDR1 SGHRS and CDR2 YFSETQ. Trimming took 4 bases from V and 4 from J, leaving 16 bases between them. CDR3 size: 15 residues.

This chain connects TRBV6-5 to TRBJ1-6; D not resolved. CDR3 size: 15 residues. Per germline, CDR1 MNHEY and CDR2 SVGAGI. Trimming shortened V by 6 bases and J by 4 bases, and 13 bases separated the two germline ends. CDR3 sequence (DNA): TGTGCCAGCAGAATAACCGGGATTTATAATTCACCCCTCCACTTT. Protein sequence: CASRITGIYNSPLHF.

This clone has more than one count but fewer than ten. V and J are TRBV5-1 and TRBJ2-2; 11 positions match TRBD2. V lost 3 bases and J lost 0; bases outside the gene matches: 7. Per germline, CDR1 SGHRS and CDR2 YFSETQ. The CDR3 loop spans 18 amino acids. For the CDR3, the DNA is TGCGCCAGCAGCTCCTGGACTAGCGGGCCGACGAACACCGGGGAGCTGTTTTTT. Its protein product is CASSSWTSGPTNTGELFF. Combining the CDR3 with reference TRBV5-1 and TRBJ2-2 gives the whole variable domain KAGVTQTPRYLIKTRGQQVTLSCSPISGHRSVSWYQQTPGQGLQFLFEYFSETQRNKGNFPGRFSGRQFSNSRSEMNVSTLELGDSALYLCASSSWTSGPTNTGELFFGEGSRLTVL.

The chain has TRBV9 and TRBJ1-4, with D uncertain. The germline gives CDR1 SGDLS, CDR2 YYNGEE. With 0 bases removed from V and 0 bases from J, the gap between germline ends came to 3 bases. The CDR3 is made up of 14 amino acids. In DNA form, the CDR3 reads TGTGCCAGCAGCGTAGGAGCAACTAATGAAAAACTGTTTTTT. Its protein is CASSVGATNEKLFF.